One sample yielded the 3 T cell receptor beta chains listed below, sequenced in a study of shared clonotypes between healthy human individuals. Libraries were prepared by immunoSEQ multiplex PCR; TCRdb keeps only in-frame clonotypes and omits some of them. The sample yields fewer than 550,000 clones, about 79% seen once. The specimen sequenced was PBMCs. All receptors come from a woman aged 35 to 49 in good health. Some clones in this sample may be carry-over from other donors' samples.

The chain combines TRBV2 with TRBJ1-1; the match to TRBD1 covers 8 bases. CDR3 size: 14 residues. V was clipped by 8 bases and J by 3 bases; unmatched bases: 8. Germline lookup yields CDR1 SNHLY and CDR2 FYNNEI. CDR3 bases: TGTGCCAGCGTAGAACAGGGGGGATACACTGAAGCTTTCTTT. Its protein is CASVEQGGYTEAFF.

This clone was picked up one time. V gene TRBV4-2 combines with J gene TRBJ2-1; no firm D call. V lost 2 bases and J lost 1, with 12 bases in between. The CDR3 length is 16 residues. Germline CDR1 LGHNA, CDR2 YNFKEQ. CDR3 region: CASSQWGPESYNEQFF. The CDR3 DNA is TGTGCCAGCAGCCAATGGGGTCCCGAATCCTACAATGAGCAGTTCTTC.

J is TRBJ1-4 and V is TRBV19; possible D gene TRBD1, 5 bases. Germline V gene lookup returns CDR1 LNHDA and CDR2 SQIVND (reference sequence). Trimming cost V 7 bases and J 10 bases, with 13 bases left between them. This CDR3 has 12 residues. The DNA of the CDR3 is TGTGCCAGTAAGGGCAGGGAGGTAAAACTGTTTTTT. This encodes CASKGREVKLFF.